This T cell receptor beta chain comes out of a study of beta chain features in type 1 diabetes. Overall study context: There were some 100,000,000 sorted cells examined across all samples. Study findings and constraints: In all four CD4+ subsets, TCRB CDR3 length was significantly, moderately reduced in type 1 diabetes.

Germline V gene lookup returns CDR1 SGHNT and CDR2 YYREEE (reference sequence). This CDR3 is built from 14 residues. V lost 3 bases to trimming and J lost 3 bases; unmatched junction nucleotides: 6. Expressed TCRB transcripts were sequenced after all isolated RNA was converted to cDNA. The data were produced by immunoSEQ multiplex PCR, yet TCRdb's version contains in-frame clones alone and is incomplete. The data contain 900,000 or so clones, under 20% of them singletons. Note on this clone: The antigen remains undetermined.

This TCR was recovered from a woman between 18 and 30 years old in good health. The sequenced material came from naive CD4+ T cells from blood. The chain recombines TRBV5-4 with TRBJ2-7; 7 positions agree with TRBD1. DNA for the CDR3: TGTGCCAGCAGCTCAACAGGGGCGAACTACGAGCAGTACTTC. Its protein is CASSSTGANYEQYF.